Listed below are T cell receptor beta chains from one sample, sequenced in a study of long-term antiretroviral therapy in people with HIV. The method was immunoSEQ multiplex PCR; TCRdb's version includes in-frame clones alone and lacks a portion of them. The sample has fewer than 25,000 clones; over 85% are singletons. The source material was unsorted PBMCs, sampled 4.8 to 5 years after starting antiretroviral therapy. These TCRs come from a woman between 45 and 60 years old with HIV. CDR3s include the opening cysteine and the closing phenylalanine or tryptophan. Each record gives: clone size, V gene, J gene, D gene, CDR3 protein, CDR3 DNA. A D gene is named only where the DNA matches it firmly. Rows give clone size only sometimes, using once, few, many, or a class for an expanded clone.

>.|TRBV6-6|TRBJ1-4|.
CASSYPDSATNEKLFF
TGTGCCAGCAGTTACCCTGACAGCGCAACTAATGAAAAACTGTTTTTT
>.|TRBV5-5|TRBJ2-1|TRBD2
CASSLGLAFRTGQFF
TGTGCCAGCAGCTTGGGACTAGCCTTCCGCACTGGGCAGTTCTTC
>.|TRBV19|TRBJ1-5|.
CASSILAARNQPQHF
TGTGCCAGTAGTATCTTGGCAGCCCGTAATCAGCCCCAGCATTTT
>.|TRBV4-2|TRBJ2-1|.
CASSEGDPSYNEQFF
TGTGCCAGCAGCGAAGGGGACCCCTCCTACAATGAGCAGTTCTTC
>once|TRBV5-4|TRBJ1-1|.
CASSSPPNTEAFF
TGTGCCAGCAGCTCCCCACCAAACACTGAAGCTTTCTTT
>.|TRBV5-6|TRBJ1-4|TRBD1
CASSLAGTGGEKLFF
TGTGCCAGCAGCTTGGCCGGGACAGGGGGCGAAAAACTGTTTTTT
>.|TRBV11-2|TRBJ2-5|TRBD2
CASSLGSTGGLQETQYF
TGTGCCAGCAGCTTAGGGTCAACGGGAGGGCTTCAAGAGACCCAGTACTTC
>.|TRBV14|TRBJ2-7|.
CASSQESHEQYF
TGTGCCAGCAGCCAAGAGAGTCACGAGCAGTACTTC
>.|TRBV18|TRBJ1-1|.
CASSPSENTEAFF
TGTGCCAGCTCACCATCGGAGAACACTGAAGCTTTCTTT
>.|TRBV10-1|TRBJ1-2|.
CASRVNFGNGVGYTF
TGCGCCAGCAGGGTTAATTTTGGCAACGGGGTTGGCTACACCTTC
>.|TRBV6-7|TRBJ1-5|.
CASSPQNQPQHF
TGTGCCAGCAGCCCTCAGAACCAGCCCCAGCATTTT
>.|TRBV6-6|TRBJ2-3|.
CASSYRRGTDTQYF
TGTGCCAGCAGTTACCGGCGGGGAACAGATACGCAGTATTTT
>once|TRBV27|TRBJ2-1|.
CASSLNRNEQFF
TGTGCCAGCAGTTTAAATCGGAATGAGCAGTTCTTC
>.|TRBV19|TRBJ1-1|TRBD1
CATALTGGNTEAFF
TGTGCCACCGCCCTGACAGGGGGGAACACTGAAGCTTTCTTT
>.|TRBV7-2|TRBJ2-7|.
CASSPPAGAAYEQYF
TGTGCCAGCAGCCCTCCCGCAGGGGCGGCCTACGAGCAGTACTTC
>.|TRBV9|TRBJ1-3|.
CASSAGERATYYSGNTIYF
TGTGCCAGCAGCGCGGGTGAGAGAGCGACATACTACTCTGGAAACACCATATATTTT
>.|TRBV7-9|TRBJ2-1|TRBD2
CASSLLSGESYNEQFF
TGTGCCAGCAGCTTACTTAGCGGGGAATCCTACAATGAGCAGTTCTTC
>.|TRBV5-1|TRBJ2-1|TRBD1
CASSLTGDSNNEQFF
TGCGCCAGCAGCTTGACCGGGGACAGCAACAATGAGCAGTTCTTC
>.|TRBV7-6|TRBJ1-5|.
CASSLAPSGVNQPQHF
TGTGCCAGCAGCTTAGCGCCCTCAGGGGTCAATCAGCCCCAGCATTTT
>.|TRBV4-3|TRBJ2-1|.
CASSQEVGPDEQFF
TGCGCCAGCAGCCAAGAGGTTGGGCCGGATGAGCAGTTCTTC
>.|TRBV12-5|TRBJ2-7|TRBD2
CASGSSLAGGFEQYF
TGTGCTAGTGGTTCTTCACTAGCGGGAGGGTTCGAGCAGTACTTC
>.|TRBV27|TRBJ1-2|.
CASRQTDNVGYTF
TGTGCCAGCAGACAGACAGATAATGTTGGCTACACCTTC
>.|TRBV7-9|TRBJ2-1|.
CASRGQGLSNEQFF
TGTGCCAGCAGGGGCCAAGGACTCAGTAATGAGCAGTTCTTC
>.|TRBV20-1|TRBJ2-1|.
CSARVKGEQFF
TGCAGTGCTAGAGTGAAAGGTGAGCAGTTCTTC
>.|TRBV5-1|TRBJ2-1|.
CASSLDGSAYNEQFF
TGCGCCAGCAGCTTGGACGGGAGCGCATACAATGAGCAGTTCTTC
>medium-sized|TRBV7-3|TRBJ1-1|.
CASSLHQGNTEAFF
TGTGCCAGCAGCTTACATCAGGGGAACACTGAAGCTTTCTTT